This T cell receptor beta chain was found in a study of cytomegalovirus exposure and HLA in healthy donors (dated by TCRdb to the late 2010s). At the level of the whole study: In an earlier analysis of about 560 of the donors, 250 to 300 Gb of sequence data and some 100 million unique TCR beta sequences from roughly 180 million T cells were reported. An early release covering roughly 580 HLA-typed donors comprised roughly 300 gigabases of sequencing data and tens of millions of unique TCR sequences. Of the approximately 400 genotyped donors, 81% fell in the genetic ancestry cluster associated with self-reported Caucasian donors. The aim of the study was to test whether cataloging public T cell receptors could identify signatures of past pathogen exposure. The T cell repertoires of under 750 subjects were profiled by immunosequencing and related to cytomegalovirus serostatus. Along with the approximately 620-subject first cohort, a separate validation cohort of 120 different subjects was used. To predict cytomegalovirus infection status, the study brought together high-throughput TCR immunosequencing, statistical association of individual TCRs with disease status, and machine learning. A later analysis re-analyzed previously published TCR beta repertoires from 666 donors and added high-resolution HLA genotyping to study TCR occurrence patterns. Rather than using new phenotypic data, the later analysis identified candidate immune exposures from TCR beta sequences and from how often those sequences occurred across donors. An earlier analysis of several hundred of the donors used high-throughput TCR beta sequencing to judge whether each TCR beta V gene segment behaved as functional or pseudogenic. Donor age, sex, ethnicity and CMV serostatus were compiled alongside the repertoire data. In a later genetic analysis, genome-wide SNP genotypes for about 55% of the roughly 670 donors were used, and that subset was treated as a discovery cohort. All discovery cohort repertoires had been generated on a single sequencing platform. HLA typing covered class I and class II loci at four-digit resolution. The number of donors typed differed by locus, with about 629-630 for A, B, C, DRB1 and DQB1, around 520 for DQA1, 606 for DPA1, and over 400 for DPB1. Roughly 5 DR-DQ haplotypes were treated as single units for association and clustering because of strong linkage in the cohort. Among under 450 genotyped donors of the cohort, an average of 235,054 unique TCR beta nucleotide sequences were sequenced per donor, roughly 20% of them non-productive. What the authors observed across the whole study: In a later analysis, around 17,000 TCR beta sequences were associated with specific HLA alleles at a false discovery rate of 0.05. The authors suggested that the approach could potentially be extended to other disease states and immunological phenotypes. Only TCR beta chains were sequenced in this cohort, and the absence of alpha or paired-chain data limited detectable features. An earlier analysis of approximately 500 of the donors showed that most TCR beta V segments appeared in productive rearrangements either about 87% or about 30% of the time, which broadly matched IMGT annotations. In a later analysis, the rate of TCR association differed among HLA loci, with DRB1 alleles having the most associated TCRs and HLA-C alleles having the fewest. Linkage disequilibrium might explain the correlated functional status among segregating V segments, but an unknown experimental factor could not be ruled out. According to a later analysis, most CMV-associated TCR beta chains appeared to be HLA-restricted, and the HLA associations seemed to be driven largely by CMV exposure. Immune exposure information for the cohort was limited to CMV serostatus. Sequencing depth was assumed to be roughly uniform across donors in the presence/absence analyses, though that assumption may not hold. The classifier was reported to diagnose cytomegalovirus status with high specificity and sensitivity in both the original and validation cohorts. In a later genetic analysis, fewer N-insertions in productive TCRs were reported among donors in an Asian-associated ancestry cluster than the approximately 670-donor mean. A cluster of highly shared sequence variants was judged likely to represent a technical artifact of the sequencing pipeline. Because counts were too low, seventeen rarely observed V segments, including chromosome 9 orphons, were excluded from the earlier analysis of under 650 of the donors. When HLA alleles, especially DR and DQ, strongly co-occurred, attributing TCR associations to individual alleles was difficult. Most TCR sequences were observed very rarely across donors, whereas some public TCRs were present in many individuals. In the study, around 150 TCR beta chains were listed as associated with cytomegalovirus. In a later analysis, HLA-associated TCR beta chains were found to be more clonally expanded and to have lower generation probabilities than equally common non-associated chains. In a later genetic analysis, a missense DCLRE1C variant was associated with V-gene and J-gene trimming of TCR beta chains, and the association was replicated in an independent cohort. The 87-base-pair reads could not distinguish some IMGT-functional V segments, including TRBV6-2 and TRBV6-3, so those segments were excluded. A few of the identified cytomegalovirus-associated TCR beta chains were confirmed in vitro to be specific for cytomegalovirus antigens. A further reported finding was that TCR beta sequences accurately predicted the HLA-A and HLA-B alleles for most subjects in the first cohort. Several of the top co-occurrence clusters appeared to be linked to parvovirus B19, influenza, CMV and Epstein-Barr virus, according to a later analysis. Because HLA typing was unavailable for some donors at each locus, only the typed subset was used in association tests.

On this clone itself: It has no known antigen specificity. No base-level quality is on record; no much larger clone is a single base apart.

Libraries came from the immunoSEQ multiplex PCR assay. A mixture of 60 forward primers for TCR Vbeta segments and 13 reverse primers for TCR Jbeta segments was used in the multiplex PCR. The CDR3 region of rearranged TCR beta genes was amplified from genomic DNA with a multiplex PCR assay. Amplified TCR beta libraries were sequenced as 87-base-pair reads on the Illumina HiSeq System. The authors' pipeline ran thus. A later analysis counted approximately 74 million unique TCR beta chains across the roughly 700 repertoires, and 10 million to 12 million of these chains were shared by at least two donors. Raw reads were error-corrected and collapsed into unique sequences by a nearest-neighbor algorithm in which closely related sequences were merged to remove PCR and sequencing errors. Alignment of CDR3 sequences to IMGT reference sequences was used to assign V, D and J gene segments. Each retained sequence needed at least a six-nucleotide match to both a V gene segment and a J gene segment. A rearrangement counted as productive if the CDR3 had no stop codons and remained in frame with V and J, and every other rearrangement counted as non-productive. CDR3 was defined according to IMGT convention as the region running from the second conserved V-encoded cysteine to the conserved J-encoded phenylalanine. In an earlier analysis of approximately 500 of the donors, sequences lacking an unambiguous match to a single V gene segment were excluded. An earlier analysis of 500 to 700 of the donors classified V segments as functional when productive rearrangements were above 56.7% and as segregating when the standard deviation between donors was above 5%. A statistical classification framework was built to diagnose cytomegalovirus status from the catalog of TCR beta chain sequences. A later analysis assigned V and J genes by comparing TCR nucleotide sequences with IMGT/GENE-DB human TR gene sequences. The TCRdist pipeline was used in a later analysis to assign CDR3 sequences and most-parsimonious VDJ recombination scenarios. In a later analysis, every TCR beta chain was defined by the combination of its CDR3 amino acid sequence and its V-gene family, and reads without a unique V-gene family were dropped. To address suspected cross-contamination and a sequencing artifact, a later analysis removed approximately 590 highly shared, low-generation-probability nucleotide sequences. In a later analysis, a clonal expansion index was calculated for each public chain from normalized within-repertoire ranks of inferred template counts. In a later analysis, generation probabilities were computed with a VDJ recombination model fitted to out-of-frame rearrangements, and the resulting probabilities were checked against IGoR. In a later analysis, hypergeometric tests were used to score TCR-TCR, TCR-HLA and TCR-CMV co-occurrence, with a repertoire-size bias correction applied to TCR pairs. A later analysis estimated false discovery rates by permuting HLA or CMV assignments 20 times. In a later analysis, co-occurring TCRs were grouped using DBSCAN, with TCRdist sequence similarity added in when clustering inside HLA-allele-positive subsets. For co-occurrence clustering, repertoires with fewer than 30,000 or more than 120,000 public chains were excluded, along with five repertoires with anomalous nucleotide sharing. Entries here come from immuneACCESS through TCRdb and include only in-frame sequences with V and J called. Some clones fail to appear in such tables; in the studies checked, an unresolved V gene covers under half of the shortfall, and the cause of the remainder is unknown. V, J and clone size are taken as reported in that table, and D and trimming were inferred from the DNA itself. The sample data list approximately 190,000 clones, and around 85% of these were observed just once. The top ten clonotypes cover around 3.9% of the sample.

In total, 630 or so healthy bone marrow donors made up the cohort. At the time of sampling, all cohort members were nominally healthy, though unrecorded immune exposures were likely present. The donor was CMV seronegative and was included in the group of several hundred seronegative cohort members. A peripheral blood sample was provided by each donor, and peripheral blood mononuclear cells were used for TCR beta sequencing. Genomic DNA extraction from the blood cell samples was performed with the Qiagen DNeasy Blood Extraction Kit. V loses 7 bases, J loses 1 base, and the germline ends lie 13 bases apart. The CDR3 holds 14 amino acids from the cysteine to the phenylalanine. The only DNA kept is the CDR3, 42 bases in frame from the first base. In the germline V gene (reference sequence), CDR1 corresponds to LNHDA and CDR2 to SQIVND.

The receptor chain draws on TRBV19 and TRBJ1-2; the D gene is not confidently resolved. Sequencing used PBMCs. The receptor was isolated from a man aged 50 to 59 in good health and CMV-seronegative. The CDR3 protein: CASTTTIGNYGYTF. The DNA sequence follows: TGTGCCAGTACTACGACAATCGGTAACTATGGCTACACCTTC. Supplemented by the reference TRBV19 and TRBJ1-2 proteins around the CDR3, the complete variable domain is DGGITQSPKYLFRKEGQNVTLSCEQNLNHDAMYWYRQDPGQGLRLIYYSQIVNDFQKGDIAEGYSVSREKKESFPLTVTSAQKNPTAFYLCASTTTIGNYGYTFGSGTRLTVV.